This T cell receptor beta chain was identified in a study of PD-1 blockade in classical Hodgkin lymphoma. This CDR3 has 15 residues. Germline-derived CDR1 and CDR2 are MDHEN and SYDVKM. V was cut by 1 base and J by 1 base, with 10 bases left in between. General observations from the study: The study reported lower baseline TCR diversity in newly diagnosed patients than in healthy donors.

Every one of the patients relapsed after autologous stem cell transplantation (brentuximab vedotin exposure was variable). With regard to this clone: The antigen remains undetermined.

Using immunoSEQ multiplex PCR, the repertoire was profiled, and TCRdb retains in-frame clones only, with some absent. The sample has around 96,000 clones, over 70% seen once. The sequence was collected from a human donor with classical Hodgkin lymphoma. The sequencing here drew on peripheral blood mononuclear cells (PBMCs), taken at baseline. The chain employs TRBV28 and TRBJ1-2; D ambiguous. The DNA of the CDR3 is TGTGCCAGCAGTTTATCGGCAGAACTTAACTATGGCTACACCTTC. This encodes CASSLSAELNYGYTF.